The 11 T cell receptor beta chains reported below all come from one sample, sequenced in a study of T cells in Graves' hyperthyroidism and ophthalmopathy. TCR beta CDR3 sequences were amplified from RNA transcripts. RT-PCR in the first round (using the HTBI primer set) targeted the TCR CDR3. TCRdb analysed the multiplex PCR reads with MiXCR anew, one entry per CDR3 protein. Among hundreds of thousands of distinct CDR3 sequences, approximately 15% were seen once, and the ten largest hold about 3.5%. Sequences were obtained from blood. The source is a woman between 40 and 50 years old with Graves' ophthalmopathy.

In its sample, this clonotype was seen a few times. The chain couples TRBV20-1 to TRBJ2-3; 9 positions agree with TRBD1. The V and J ends lost 6 bases and 1 base, in that order; junction bases with no gene match: 2. The CDR3 contains 13 residues. Germline CDR1 and CDR2: DFQATT and SNEGSKA (reference sequence). CDR3 DNA sequence: TGCAGTGCCAGGACAGGGGGCACAGATACGCAGTATTTT. Residues: CSARTGGTDTQYF.

This clonotype was found a few times. The V call is TRBV3-1, the J call TRBJ1-6, with D tentatively TRBD1 (5 bases). The CDR3 length is 15 residues. Germline assignment: CDR1 LGHDT and CDR2 YNNKEL (reference sequence). The V end lost 6 bases, the J end lost 7 bases, and 16 bases lay between the germline ends. This CDR3 is CASRQRQGGNSPLHF. The CDR3 nucleotides are TGTGCCAGCAGACAGAGGCAGGGAGGAAATTCACCCCTCCACTTT.

In regard to this clonotype: This may stem from a read error, because a much larger clone lies one nucleotide away. The chain employs TRBV28 and TRBJ2-7, with D possibly TRBD1 on 5 matching bases. V shed 6 bases and J shed 5 bases, with 14 bases lying between them. CDR3 length equals 13 residues. Germline V CDR1 and CDR2: MDHEN, SYDVKM. CDR3 in amino acids: CASSQLPGNEQYF. The CDR3, as DNA: TGTGCCAGCAGCCAACTCCCAGGGAACGAGCAGTACTTC.

This clonotype was detected only a few times. The chain is built from TRBV7-9 and TRBJ2-7; D possibly uses TRBD1 or TRBD2 (5 bases each). In germline, CDR1 is SEHNR, CDR2 FQNEAQ (reference sequence). The CDR3 sequence is 15 residues long. Trimming pared 1 base from V and 6 bases from J, leaving 16 bases between. This chain's CDR3 is CASSLVDVPGTEQYF. The CDR3, as DNA: TGTGCCAGCAGCTTAGTCGACGTCCCAGGGACCGAGCAGTACTTC.

The gene calls are TRBV2 and TRBJ2-1, with TRBD2 matching 7 bases. V gave up 0 bases and J gave up 12 bases; unmatched junction bases: 14. Per the germline V gene, CDR1 is SNHLY and CDR2 is FYNNEI. The CDR3 contains 16 residues. The chain's CDR3 is CASSEAGPSGRRRQFF. The DNA of the CDR3 is TGTGCCAGCAGTGAAGCGGGGCCTAGCGGCCGAAGGAGGCAGTTCTTC.

On this clonotype itself: It may be a read error: a sequence one base away is much more abundant. V is TRBV16 and J is TRBJ2-1; D gene unclear. TRBJ2-7 explains the end of the DNA better; the J call may be wrong. This CDR3 spans 15 amino acids. CDR1 and CDR2 from the germline V gene are KGHSY and FQNENV. The DNA for the CDR3 is TGTGCCAGCAGCCAATTGTTAAGCTCCTACAATGAGCAGTACTTC. Amino acid sequence: CASSQLLSSYNEQYF.

The count of this clonotype is one. The rearrangement uses TRBV20-1 and TRBJ1-3; D ambiguous. Germline V gene data show CDR1 as DFQATT and CDR2 as SNEGSKA (reference sequence). Trimming shortened V by 1 base and J by 7 bases, and 14 bases separated the two germline ends. The CDR3 is made up of 14 amino acids. The CDR3 protein is CSARGSYGGNTIYF. The CDR3, as DNA: TGCAGTGCTAGAGGTTCCTATGGCGGGAACACCATATATTTT.

This chain links TRBV20-1 with TRBJ1-3; D remains unclear. The CDR3 runs 14 residues. Germline V CDR1 and CDR2: DFQATT, SNEGSKA (reference sequence). Between the trimmed V and J ends, which lost 1 base and 0 bases, there was a span of 7 bases. CDR3 in DNA: TGCAGTGCTAGAGGGGCAGTCTCTGGAAACACCATATATTTT. Translating it yields CSARGAVSGNTIYF.

This clonotype was observed a handful of times. The J gene is TRBJ2-5, the V gene TRBV14; D not certain. The CDR3 is made up of 14 amino acids. Trimming removed 1 base from V and 2 bases from J, with 8 bases in between. CDR1 SGHDN and CDR2 FVKESK come from the germline V gene. The CDR3 sequence is CASSQVFSQETQYF. DNA of the CDR3: TGTGCCAGCAGCCAAGTTTTCTCTCAAGAGACCCAGTACTTC.

This clonotype has at least ten counts. The chain uses TRBV19 and TRBJ1-5; D possibly corresponds to TRBD1 (5 bases). CDR1 and CDR2 from the germline V gene are LNHDA and SQIVND (reference sequence). CDR3 length equals 12 residues. Trimming took 10 bases from V and 1 from J, leaving 8 bases between them. CDR3 amino acids: CATRTSNQPQHF. CDR3 nucleotide sequence: TGTGCCACTAGGACAAGCAATCAGCCCCAGCATTTT.

This clonotype was detected a few times. The chain couples TRBV2 to TRBJ2-1; TRBD1 aligns across 9 bases. Germline assignment: CDR1 SNHLY and CDR2 FYNNEI. The CDR3 covers 12 residues. The V and J ends lost 6 bases and 15 bases, in that order; junction bases with no gene match: 9. In DNA form, the CDR3 reads TGTGCCAGCAGACCCACAGGGGGCCCCTGGTTCTTC. Its protein is CASRPTGGPWFF. The whole variable domain, filled in from reference TRBV2 and TRBJ2-1, reads EPEVTQTPSHQVTQMGQEVILRCVPISNHLYFYWYRQILGQKVEFLVSFYNNEISEKSEIFDDQFSVERPDGSNFTLKIRSTKLEDSAMYFCASRPTGGPWFFGPGTRLTVL.